Sequencing of this T cell receptor (beta chain) was carried out in a study of cytomegalovirus exposure and HLA in healthy donors. Study-wide context: The same platform was used for the 100 to 150 validation repertoires and the approximately 670 first-cohort repertoires, a later analysis reported.

Study findings and constraints: Rarity held for most TCR sequences, but there were some public TCRs that occurred in many donors. Later, an analysis found that TCR clusters from the first cohort tended to co-occur in the roughly 110 validation repertoires. CMV antigen specificity was confirmed in vitro for a few CMV-associated chains.

Turning to this clone: Its antigen remains unknown.

Using immunoSEQ multiplex PCR, the repertoire was profiled, and TCRdb retains in-frame clones only, with some absent. The profile shows around 150,000 clones, 91% of them singletons. Germline-derived CDR1 and CDR2 are GTSNPN and SVGIG (reference sequence). The J segment lost 6 bases and the V segment lost 3 bases, leaving 2 bases of the junction unmatched. The CDR3 length is 13 residues. Sequencing was performed on PBMCs. The J gene is TRBJ2-2, the V gene TRBV30; 9 nucleotides match TRBD1. The clonotype comes from a woman aged 18-30 years in good health and CMV-seropositive. The chain's CDR3 is CAWSGTGSGELFF. The DNA of the CDR3 is TGTGCCTGGAGCGGGACAGGGTCCGGGGAGCTGTTTTTT.